This TCR beta chain was documented in a study of blood T cell repertoires in COVID-19. On the study more broadly: Donors in the United States, Italy and Spain gave samples during acute or convalescent COVID-19. In each case, the material was cDNA or gDNA derived from T cells, B-cell-depleted T cells, or PBMCs.

Germline V gene data show CDR1 as MDHEN and CDR2 as SYDVKM. The ends were cut back, 5 bases at V and 5 bases at J, with 16 bases in the middle. The CDR3 has 15 residues. Clones were read by immunoSEQ multiplex PCR, and TCRdb kept only the in-frame ones, dropping some. The sample shows about 430,000 clones, approximately 91% of them seen only once. This sequence joins TRBV28 and TRBJ1-5; possibly TRBD1 for D (6 bases). The sequence derives from a woman younger than 30 who had been exposed to COVID-19. Sequencing was performed on PBMCs or T cells enriched from blood (not recorded which). CDR3 DNA sequence: TGTGCCAGCAGTCCAGTACAGGGTGCCCATCAGCCCCAGCATTTT. Encoded protein: CASSPVQGAHQPQHF.